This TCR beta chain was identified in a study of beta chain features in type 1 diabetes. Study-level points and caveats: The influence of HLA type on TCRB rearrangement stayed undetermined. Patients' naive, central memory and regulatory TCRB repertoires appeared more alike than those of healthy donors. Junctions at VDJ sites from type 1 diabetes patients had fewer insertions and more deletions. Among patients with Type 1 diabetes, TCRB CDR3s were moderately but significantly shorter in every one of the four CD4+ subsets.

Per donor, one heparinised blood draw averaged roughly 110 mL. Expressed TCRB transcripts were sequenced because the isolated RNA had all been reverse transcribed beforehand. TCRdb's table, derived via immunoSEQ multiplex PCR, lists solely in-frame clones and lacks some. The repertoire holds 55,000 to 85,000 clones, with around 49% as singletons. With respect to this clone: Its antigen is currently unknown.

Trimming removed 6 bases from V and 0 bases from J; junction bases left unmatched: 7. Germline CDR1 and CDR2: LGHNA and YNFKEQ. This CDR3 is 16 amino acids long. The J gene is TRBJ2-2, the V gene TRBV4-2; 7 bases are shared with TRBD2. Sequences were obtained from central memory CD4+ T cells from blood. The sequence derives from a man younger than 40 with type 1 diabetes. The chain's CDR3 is CASSPRAGPNTGELFF. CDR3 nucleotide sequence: TGTGCCAGCAGTCCGAGAGCGGGGCCGAACACCGGGGAGCTGTTTTTT.